A single sample gave rise to the 17 T cell receptor beta chains below, sequenced in a study of T cells in Graves' hyperthyroidism and ophthalmopathy. RNA transcripts served as the template for amplifying TCR beta CDR3 regions. Primed by the HTBI set, a first-round RT-PCR was run on the TCR CDR3. Each CDR3 protein gets one entry after TCRdb re-called the multiplex PCR reads with MiXCR. The table has 490,000 or so distinct CDR3 sequences, about 16% seen once. The sequencing input was blood. The receptors were sampled from a woman younger than 45 with Graves' ophthalmopathy.

This chain joins TRBV7-6 and TRBJ2-1; D may correspond to TRBD1 or TRBD2 (5 bases each). The V gene lost 5 bases and the J gene lost 4 bases, with 12 bases spanning the gap. The CDR3 totals 14 residues. Germline CDR1 SGHVS, CDR2 FNYEAQ. The CDR3 region is CASSAPGPYNEQFF. CDR3 DNA: TGTGCCAGCAGCGCGCCGGGACCGTACAATGAGCAGTTCTTC.

The chain employs TRBV9 and TRBJ2-7, with D possibly being TRBD2 (6 bases). Germline V gives CDR1 SGDLS, CDR2 YYNGEE. The V end lost 2 bases, the J end lost 4 bases, and 16 bases lay between the germline ends. The CDR3 has 15 amino acids. CDR3 bases: TGTGCCAGCAGCGTTGGTCCGGGAGATCGGTACGAGCAGTACTTC. It is translated as CASSVGPGDRYEQYF.

This rearrangement joins TRBV19 to TRBJ1-1; 7 nucleotides match TRBD1. J gave up 4 bases and V 6 bases, and 11 bases lay outside the gene matches. Looked up from germline, CDR1 is LNHDA and CDR2 is SQIVND (reference sequence). This CDR3 spans 15 amino acids. CDR3 region: CASRTTGVVGTEAFF. CDR3 sequence (DNA): TGTGCCAGTAGAACAACAGGGGTGGTTGGCACTGAAGCTTTCTTT.

There are many counts of this clonotype. The genes are TRBV7-3 and TRBJ2-1; 7 bases are a match to TRBD2. The CDR3 spans 14 residues. With 2 bases clipped from V and 9 bases from J, the junction kept 7 bases outside the gene matches. Germline CDR1 reads SGHTA; CDR2 reads FQGTGA. Written as DNA, the CDR3 is TGTGCCAGCAGCTTAGGGGCGGGAGAGGCTGAGCAGTTCTTC. Amino acid sequence: CASSLGAGEAEQFF.

The chain links TRBV4-3 to TRBJ1-2; a weak D match, TRBD1 (5 bases). The CDR3 has 16 amino acids. Trimming removed 1 base at V and 4 bases at J, with 16 bases between. Germline V gene data show CDR1 as LGHNA and CDR2 as YSLEER. The CDR3 sequence: CASSQAPTGGVYGYTF. The CDR3 DNA reads TGCGCCAGCAGCCAAGCCCCGACCGGGGGGGTCTATGGCTACACCTTC.

This clonotype showed up many times. CDR3 protein: CSAMRAGVYEQYF. For the CDR3, the DNA is TGCAGTGCTATGCGGGCGGGAGTCTACGAGCAGTACTTC. The genes are TRBV20-1 and TRBJ2-7; 7 bases match TRBD2. The CDR3 has 13 amino acids. Per the germline V gene, CDR1 is DFQATT and CDR2 is SNEGSKA (reference sequence). V lost 4 bases to trimming and J lost 3 bases; unmatched junction nucleotides: 6.

This clonotype was seen only a few times. This clone may be a read error of a much larger clone one base away. This chain joins TRBV7-8 and TRBJ2-2; no firm D call. Trimming removed 2 bases at V and 1 base at J, with 5 bases between. In germline, CDR1 is SGHVS, CDR2 FQNEAQ. The CDR3 sequence is 14 residues long. The CDR3 sequence is CASSLTVNTGELFF. The CDR3 DNA sequence: TGTGCCAGCAGCTTAACGGTGAACACCGGGGAGCTGTTTTTT.

At least ten counts were recorded for this clonotype. The DNA for the CDR3 is TGCAGTGCCAGGGCTAGCGGGAGGCACAATGAGCAGTTCTTC. Its protein product is CSARASGRHNEQFF. The chain links TRBV20-1 to TRBJ2-1, with 11 bases fitting TRBD2. This CDR3 is built from 14 residues. J was trimmed by 5 bases and V by 6 bases; bases with no gene match: 6. Germline lookup yields CDR1 DFQATT and CDR2 SNEGSKA (reference sequence).

This clonotype was counted a few times. The rearrangement uses TRBV4-2 and TRBJ1-5; 9 nucleotides match TRBD1. The CDR3 sequence is 16 residues long. The junction had 7 bases not matched to a gene; V was cut back by 0 bases and J by 7 bases. Germline V gene sequence: CDR1 LGHNA, CDR2 YNFKEQ. This chain's CDR3 is CASSQENRGLGQPQHF. In DNA, the CDR3 is TGTGCCAGCAGCCAAGAAAACAGGGGGCTCGGGCAGCCCCAGCATTTT.

The table lists this clonotype with a few counts. It may be a read error: a sequence one base away is much more abundant. The rearrangement uses TRBV20-1 and TRBJ2-7; 8 nucleotides align to TRBD2. The end of the DNA is better explained by TRBJ2-1, so the J call may be wrong. The CDR3 consists of 15 residues. Looked up from germline, CDR1 is DFQATT and CDR2 is SNEGSKA (reference sequence). CDR3 bases: TGCAGTGCTAAGGCGGGAGGACTGAGGGCCTACGAGCAGTTCTTC. Its translation is CSAKAGGLRAYEQFF.

The V gene is TRBV4-3, the J gene TRBJ2-2; a weak D match, TRBD1 (7 bases). The CDR3 contains 17 residues. V lost 0 bases to trimming and J lost 1 base, with 12 bases between them. Per the germline V gene, CDR1 is LGHNA and CDR2 is YSLEER. Written as DNA, the CDR3 is TGCGCCAGCAGCCAAGATTGGAGGGGGCGGAACACCGGGGAGCTGTTTTTT. Protein product: CASSQDWRGRNTGELFF.

Of note for this clonotype: A much bigger clone sits one base away, suggesting this may be a read error. The J gene is TRBJ2-5, the V gene TRBV20-1; no clear D. V shed 5 bases and J shed 9 bases, with 13 bases lying between them. The germline V gene has CDR1 DFQATT and CDR2 SNEGSKA (reference sequence). This CDR3 has 11 residues. The CDR3 sequence is CSAPRRKAQYF. DNA of the CDR3: TGCAGTGCTCCACGACGGAAGGCCCAGTACTTC.

At least ten counts were recorded for this clonotype. The V call is TRBV20-1, the J call TRBJ2-1; a weak D match, TRBD1 (6 bases). CDR1 is DFQATT, CDR2 SNEGSKA, per germline (reference sequence). With 1 base removed from V and 0 bases from J, the gap between germline ends came to 10 bases. This CDR3 contains 15 residues. The CDR3 bases are TGCAGTGCTAGAGCAGGGGCAGCCTCCTACAATGAGCAGTTCTTC. It yields the protein CSARAGAASYNEQFF.

V gene TRBV6-2 or TRBV6-3 combines with J gene TRBJ2-1; D possibly uses TRBD1 or TRBD2 (5 bases each). Germline V gene sequence: CDR1 MNHEY, CDR2 SVGEGT. Trimming cost V 2 bases and J 2 bases, with 7 bases left between them. This CDR3 has 14 residues. CDR3 coding DNA: TGTGCCAGCAGTTACAGGGGAGCCTACAATGAGCAGTTCTTC. Protein: CASSYRGAYNEQFF.

There are a few counts of this clonotype. J is TRBJ2-1 and V is TRBV12-5; D remains ambiguous. V lost 2 bases and J 5 bases, leaving 4 bases between the germline ends. Germline loops: CDR1 LGHNT, CDR2 FRNRAP. The CDR3 is 12 amino acids. This chain's CDR3 is CASGLRNNEQFF. The CDR3 DNA follows: TGTGCTAGTGGTTTGAGGAACAATGAGCAGTTCTTC.

This rearrangement joins TRBV6-2 or TRBV6-3 to TRBJ1-4; unclear D gene. This CDR3 spans 14 amino acids. Trimming removed 7 bases at V and 2 bases at J, with 11 bases between. Germline V CDR1 and CDR2: MNHEY, SVGEGT. The DNA for the CDR3 is TGTGCCAGCACACCGGGAGGGACTAATGAAAAACTGTTTTTT. The encoded protein is CASTPGGTNEKLFF.

This clonotype was observed a handful of times. The genes are TRBV19 and TRBJ2-1, with D tentatively TRBD1 (6 bases). CDR3 length: 16 amino acids. Germline values: CDR1 LNHDA, CDR2 SQIVND (reference sequence). The germline V and J ends were trimmed by 6 bases and 0 bases, with 15 bases remaining between them. The CDR3 reads CASRDRQDSSYNEQFF. The DNA for the CDR3 is TGTGCCAGTAGGGACCGACAGGATAGCTCCTACAATGAGCAGTTCTTC.